This T cell receptor (beta chain) is from a study of OX40 agonist ivuxolimab in advanced cancers. Whole-study context: Dosing consisted of intravenous ivuxolimab at 0.01 to 10 mg/kg every 2 weeks. Findings and limits, study-wide: Blood T cells, both CD4+ and CD8+, expanded clonally by week 6 at 0.1 to 3.0 mg/kg.

TCRdb keeps only in-frame clones here, not all; method: immunoSEQ multiplex PCR. The sample has tens of thousands of clones; approximately 73% are singletons. Notes on this clone: Its antigen is unidentified.

The clonotype originates from an adult with an advanced solid tumor such as melanoma, head and neck, liver or kidney cancer. The starting material was CD4+ or CD8+ T cells sorted from blood, obtained in a trial of the OX40 agonist ivuxolimab.

CDR3 DNA sequence: TGTGCCAGCAAGGACAGGGGGAGCAATCAGCCCCAGCATTTT. Protein product: CASKDRGSNQPQHF. V is TRBV27 and J is TRBJ1-5; 10 nucleotides agree with TRBD1. V was pared by 7 bases and J by 1 base, with 1 base of the junction left unmatched. Germline V gives CDR1 MNHEY, CDR2 SMNVEV (reference sequence). CDR3 length: 14 amino acids.